These T cell receptor beta chains were read from a single sample in a study of cytomegalovirus exposure and HLA in healthy donors. Produced via immunoSEQ multiplex PCR; TCRdb's table is partial and in-frame only. The repertoire holds a few hundred thousand clones, about 83% seen once, with about 9.4% in the top ten. The sequencing input was PBMCs. These receptor sequences come from a woman between 45 and 65 years old in good health and CMV-seropositive. Both conserved end residues are part of each CDR3. D genes are given only for firm matches. Clone sizes are given selectively: once, few, many, or a class where the clone is expanded.

TRBJ2-6	many	.	TRBV6-1	TGTGCCAGCAGTGAAGGGAGCTCTGGGGCCAACGTCCTGACTTTC	CASSEGSSGANVLTF
TRBJ1-1	few	.	TRBV5-4	TGTGCCAGCAGTCTATCGGCGGGGAACACTGAAGCTTTCTTT	CASSLSAGNTEAFF
TRBJ2-7	few	.	TRBV4-2	TGTGCCAGCAGCCAAACAGGGCGCGAGCAGTACTTC	CASSQTGREQYF
TRBJ2-5	.	TRBD2	TRBV28	TGTGCCAGCAGTTCAGCGGGGGGGCTAGAGACCCAGTACTTC	CASSSAGGLETQYF
TRBJ2-7	.	TRBD1	TRBV19	TGTGCCAGTAGTCGACAGAGGACAGGAGCCTACGAGCAGTACTTC	CASSRQRTGAYEQYF
TRBJ1-5	.	TRBD1	TRBV28	TGTGCCAGCAGACGTGAGGGGGCAGGTCAGCCCCAGCATTTT	CASRREGAGQPQHF
TRBJ2-2	.	TRBD2	TRBV4-1	TGCGCCAGCAGCCAAAAAGTACCGGGACTAGCGGGGGGGCACGGGGAGCTGTTTTTT	CASSQKVPGLAGGHGELFF
TRBJ2-7	.	TRBD1	TRBV19	TGTGCCAGTAGTATAAGTCCGACAGGGGGCTCCTACGAGCAGTACTTC	CASSISPTGGSYEQYF
TRBJ2-2	.	.	TRBV4-3	TGCGCCAGCAGCCAGGGGGACATCCCCGGGGAGCTGTTTTTT	CASSQGDIPGELFF
TRBJ2-7	.	TRBD1	TRBV4-1	TGCGCCAGCAGCGTAAGAAGTAGGGGACAGGGACAGTCCTACGAGCAGTACTTC	CASSVRSRGQGQSYEQYF
TRBJ1-2	.	.	TRBV9	TGTGCCAGCAGCGTAGTCGAGAACTATGGCTACACCTTC	CASSVVENYGYTF
TRBJ1-2	.	.	TRBV7-9	TGTGCCAGCAGCTTATTGCTGGAGGTTAACTATGGCTACACCTTC	CASSLLLEVNYGYTF
TRBJ2-5	.	TRBD1	TRBV19	TGTGCCAGTAGTCAGGGGACAGGGGGCGCGTCCCCCCCCCAGTACTTC	CASSQGTGGASPPQYF
TRBJ2-7	.	TRBD1	TRBV7-2	TGTGCCAGCAGCTACCGACAGGGGGCTAGTTACGAGCAGTACTTC	CASSYRQGASYEQYF
TRBJ2-1	.	TRBD1	TRBV9	TGTGCCAGCAGCCCCCCTACCGGGACAGAGTACAATGAGCAGTTCTTC	CASSPPTGTEYNEQFF
TRBJ1-1	.	.	TRBV9	TGTGCCAGCAGCGTAGCCGCGGGGGGCACTGAAGCTTTCTTT	CASSVAAGGTEAFF
TRBJ2-7	.	.	TRBV9	TGTGCCAGTAATACCGGGTCAACCTACGAGCAGTACTTC	CASNTGSTYEQYF
TRBJ1-6	few	TRBD1	TRBV19	TGTGCCAGTAGTCCCCTGGACAGGGGGAATTCACCCCTCCACTTT	CASSPLDRGNSPLHF
TRBJ1-3	once	TRBD1	TRBV27	TGTGCCAGCAGTTCTCATCCGGGACAGGGGGCTGGAAACACCATATATTTT	CASSSHPGQGAGNTIYF
TRBJ2-5	.	.	TRBV7-2	TGTGCCAGCAGCTTAAGGGGGGGCCACCAAGAGACCCAGTACTTC	CASSLRGGHQETQYF
TRBJ1-2	.	TRBD1	TRBV7-2	TGTGCCAGCAGCTTAGAAGAGGGGGCTGGCTACACCTTC	CASSLEEGAGYTF
TRBJ2-3	.	.	TRBV18	TGTGCCAGCTCACGTAGGGGCGGCAGCACAGATACGCAGTATTTT	CASSRRGGSTDTQYF
TRBJ1-5	.	TRBD1	TRBV5-5	TGTGCCAGCAGCTTGTCCCGACAGGGGGATTATCAGCCCCAGCATTTT	CASSLSRQGDYQPQHF
TRBJ2-2	.	.	TRBV5-8	TGTGCCAGCACTAAACTTCGGACCGGGGAGCTGTTTTTT	CASTKLRTGELFF
TRBJ1-1	once	TRBD1	TRBV6-1	TGTGCCAGCAGTCCTACCGGGACAGGGATCTCTGAAGCTTTCTTT	CASSPTGTGISEAFF
TRBJ1-1	.	.	TRBV5-6	TGTGCCAGCAGCTTGGCTCCAGGCCGGAACACTGAAGCTTTCTTT	CASSLAPGRNTEAFF